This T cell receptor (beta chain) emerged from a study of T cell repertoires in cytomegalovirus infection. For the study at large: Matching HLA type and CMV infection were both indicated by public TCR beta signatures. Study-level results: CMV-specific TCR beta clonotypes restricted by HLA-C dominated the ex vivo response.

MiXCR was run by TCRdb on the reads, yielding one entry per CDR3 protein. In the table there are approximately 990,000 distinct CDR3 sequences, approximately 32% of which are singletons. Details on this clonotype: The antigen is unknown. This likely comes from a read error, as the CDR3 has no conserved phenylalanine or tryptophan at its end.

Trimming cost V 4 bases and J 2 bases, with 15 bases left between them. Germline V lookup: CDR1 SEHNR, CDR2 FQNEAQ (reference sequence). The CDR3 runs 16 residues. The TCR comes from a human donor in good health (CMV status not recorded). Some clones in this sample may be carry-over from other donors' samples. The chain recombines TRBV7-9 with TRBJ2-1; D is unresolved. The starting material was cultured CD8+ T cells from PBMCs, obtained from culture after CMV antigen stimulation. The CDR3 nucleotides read TGTGCCAGCAGCTCGCTCCTAGTGCTTCCCTACAATGAGCAGTTCTCC. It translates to CASSSLLVLPYNEQFS.